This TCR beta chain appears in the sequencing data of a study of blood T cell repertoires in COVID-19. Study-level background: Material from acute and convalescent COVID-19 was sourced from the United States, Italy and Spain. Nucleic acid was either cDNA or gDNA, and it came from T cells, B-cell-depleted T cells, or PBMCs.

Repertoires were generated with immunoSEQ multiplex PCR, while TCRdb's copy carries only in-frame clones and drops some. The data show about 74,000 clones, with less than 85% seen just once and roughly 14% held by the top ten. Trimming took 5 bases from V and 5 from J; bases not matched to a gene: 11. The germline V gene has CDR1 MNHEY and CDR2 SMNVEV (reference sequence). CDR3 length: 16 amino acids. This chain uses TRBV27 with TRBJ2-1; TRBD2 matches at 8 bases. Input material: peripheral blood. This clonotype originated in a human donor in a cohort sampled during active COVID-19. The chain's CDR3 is CASSRHGGGKDNEQFF. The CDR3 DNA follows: TGTGCCAGCAGTCGACATGGCGGGGGGAAAGACAATGAGCAGTTCTTC.